The 2 T cell receptor beta chains presented below share a single source sample, sequenced in a study of T cells after yellow fever vaccination. In TCRdb, the 5' RACE reads were re-called with MiXCR into one record per CDR3 protein. The sample contains 45,000 to 60,000 distinct CDR3 sequences, 4.5% to 6% of which appear only once. The sequenced sample was PBMCs, either bulk or a sorted T-cell subset (CD4+, CD8+, memory, or dextramer-sorted; not recorded which), obtained on the day of the yellow fever booster vaccination. These receptors were collected from a man in his late teens or twenties who received the YFV17D yellow fever vaccine.

This clonotype came up many times. V gene TRBV4-3 combines with J gene TRBJ2-5; TRBD1 is a possible D gene (5 bases). Germline assignment: CDR1 LGHNA and CDR2 YSLEER. The CDR3 spans 17 residues. The ends were cut back, 0 bases at V and 1 base at J, with 15 bases in the middle. CDR3 DNA: TGCGCCAGCAGCCAAGATGGCAACAGGCCCCTCCAAGAGACCCAGTACTTC. Its translation is CASSQDGNRPLQETQYF.

This clonotype was seen only a few times. The chain has TRBV2 and TRBJ2-7, with a tentative D call TRBD2 (6 bases). CDR1 and CDR2 (germline): SNHLY, FYNNEI. The CDR3 has 13 amino acids. V was pared by 6 bases and J by 9 bases, with 18 bases between. The CDR3 here is CASSEPSGGPQYV. DNA of the CDR3: TGTGCCAGCAGCGAACCGTCCGGGGGTCCGCAGTACGTC.